This T cell receptor (beta chain) was sequenced during a study of CD8 T cells in ankylosing spondylitis. General study points: Significantly higher representation of disease-linked clones was reported for matched ankylosing spondylitis synovial fluid. Blood from ankylosing spondylitis patients appeared to carry a characteristic eight-variant TCR beta motif.

Trimming cost V 3 bases and J 1 base, with 12 bases left between them. The length of the CDR3 is 15 residues. CDR1 LNHDA and CDR2 SQIVND come from the germline V gene (reference sequence). This clonotype was found a few times. Its antigen remains unknown. MiXCR, run by TCRdb on the 5' RACE reads, gives a single entry per CDR3 protein. The sample lists more than 150,000 distinct CDR3 sequences; 15% to 20% were seen once. The clonotype was recovered from a male donor under 35 with ankylosing spondylitis or in good health (not recorded which). The genes are TRBV19 and TRBJ1-1; a weak D match, TRBD1 (6 bases). The specimen sequenced was blood, either unsorted or a sorted T cell fraction (not recorded which). The CDR3 bases are TGTGCCAGTAGTATCCGGGACATGTCGAACACTGAAGCTTTCTTT. Translation gives CASSIRDMSNTEAFF.